The next 20 T cell receptor beta chains were all read from a single sample in a study of beta chain features in type 1 diabetes. Notes on the study in general: People with Type 1 diabetes carried modestly yet significantly shorter TCRB CDR3s in all four CD4+ subsets.

Their cognate antigens are unknown. Expressed TCRB transcripts were sequenced after all isolated RNA was converted to cDNA. Sequencing was performed with immunoSEQ multiplex PCR; in TCRdb, only in-frame clones are kept and a portion is missing. The table has 100,000 to 150,000 clones, 17% seen once. The sample taken for sequencing was central memory CD4+ T cells from blood. The receptors stem from a man aged 18 to 29 with type 1 diabetes.

This clone was found many times. This chain connects TRBV9 to TRBJ2-5; TRBD2 might be the D (6 bases). Germline V gene data show CDR1 as SGDLS and CDR2 as YYNGEE. V lost 0 bases, J lost 4 bases, and 16 bases lay in between. The CDR3 is 16 amino acids. CDR3 sequence reads: CASSVAAGRVSETQYF. The DNA of the CDR3 is TGTGCCAGCAGCGTAGCGGCGGGGCGGGTATCAGAGACCCAGTACTTC.

This chain uses TRBV10-3 with TRBJ1-1; D gene ambiguous. The CDR3 has 14 amino acids. V lost 4 bases and J 1 base, leaving 10 bases between the germline ends. Germline assignment: CDR1 ENHRY and CDR2 SYGVKD. The CDR3: CAISASGENTEAFF. The CDR3 bases are TGTGCCATCAGTGCCTCCGGGGAGAACACTGAAGCTTTCTTT.

The genes are TRBV7-9 and TRBJ2-7; D is unclear. The CDR3 is made up of 14 amino acids. From germline, CDR1 is SEHNR and CDR2 FQNEAQ (reference sequence). Trimming took 0 bases from V and 6 from J, leaving 12 bases between them. The CDR3 DNA reads as TGTGCCAGCAGCTTAGCGAACTACGTGGTCGAGCAGTACTTC. It translates to CASSLANYVVEQYF.

The chain couples TRBV30 to TRBJ1-5, with D perhaps matching TRBD1 (5 bases). The V end lost 4 bases, the J end lost 3 bases, and 10 bases lay between the germline ends. This CDR3 has 13 residues. Germline lookup yields CDR1 GTSNPN and CDR2 SVGIG (reference sequence). The chain's CDR3 is CAWTTGSNQPQHF. In DNA form, the CDR3 reads TGTGCCTGGACTACAGGTTCCAATCAGCCCCAGCATTTT. Full variable domain (missing parts from reference TRBV30 and TRBJ1-5): SQTIHQWPATLVQPVGSPLSLECTVEGTSNPNLYWYRQAAGRGLQLLFYSVGIGQISSEVPQNLSASRPQDRQFILSSKKLLLSDSGFYLCAWTTGSNQPQHFGDGTRLSIL.

This rearrangement joins TRBV28 to TRBJ2-2, with D unclear. This CDR3 has 15 amino acids. Trimming removed 3 bases at V and 1 base at J, with 9 bases between. Germline V lookup: CDR1 MDHEN, CDR2 SYDVKM. As DNA, the CDR3 is TGTGCCAGCAGTTTTCAACTACTGAACACCGGGGAGCTGTTTTTT. It encodes CASSFQLLNTGELFF.

The V call is TRBV9, the J call TRBJ2-6; no clear D gene. This CDR3 contains 12 residues. Germline CDR1 SGDLS, CDR2 YYNGEE. V was cut by 3 bases and J by 8 bases, with 6 bases left in between. In DNA, the CDR3 is TGTGCCAGCAGCGCACTCACCAACGTCCTGACTTTC. It yields the protein CASSALTNVLTF. Complete variable domain (other parts from reference TRBV9 and TRBJ2-6): DSGVTQTPKHLITATGQRVTLRCSPRSGDLSVYWYQQSLDQGLQFLIQYYNGEERAKGNILERFSAQQFPDLHSELNLSSLELGDSALYFCASSALTNVLTFGAGSRLTVL.

This CDR3 reads CASSLEVWAPTYEQYF. The CDR3 DNA reads TGTGCCAGCAGCTTAGAAGTGTGGGCCCCGACCTACGAGCAGTACTTC. This chain links TRBV7-2 with TRBJ2-7; D ambiguous. CDR1 SGHTA and CDR2 FQGNSA come from the germline V gene. The CDR3 covers 16 residues. The V end was cut by 1 base, the J end by 2 bases, with 15 bases between.

J is TRBJ1-1 and V is TRBV30; possible D gene TRBD1, 6 bases. V was trimmed by 3 bases and J by 3 bases, leaving 14 bases between them. Per germline, CDR1 GTSNPN and CDR2 SVGIG (reference sequence). The CDR3 loop spans 14 amino acids. CDR3 coding DNA: TGTGCCTGGAGCCTCGGGACACTTGACACTGAAGCTTTCTTT. Translated: CAWSLGTLDTEAFF.

With respect to this clone: A junction boundary mismatches the germline segment, possibly from a read error. The chain carries TRBV30 and TRBJ2-1; TRBD2 agrees at 8 bases. The V gene's germline CDR1 is GTSNPN and CDR2 SVGIG (reference sequence). The CDR3 runs 11 residues. CDR3 sequence: CAWDIGTREIF. In nucleotides, the CDR3 is TGTGCCTGGGACATCGGGACTAGGGAGATCTTC.

The gene calls are TRBV14 and TRBJ2-3; D is uncertain. The CDR3 sequence is 14 residues long. The germline gives CDR1 SGHDN, CDR2 FVKESK. V shed 7 bases and J shed 0 bases, with 11 bases lying between them. The CDR3 DNA reads TGTGCCAGCAATTGGATGTCTAGCACAGATACGCAGTATTTT. Translated: CASNWMSSTDTQYF.

This clone was seen a handful of times. The chain has TRBV7-2 and TRBJ2-5, with 9 bases matching TRBD2. V was pared by 5 bases and J by 4 bases, with 8 bases of the junction left unmatched. The V gene's germline CDR1 is SGHTA and CDR2 FQGNSA. The length of the CDR3 is 15 residues. This CDR3 is CASSRWREGGETQYF. The CDR3 nucleotides read TGTGCCAGCAGCCGCTGGCGGGAGGGTGGAGAGACCCAGTACTTC. The full variable domain, completed using reference TRBV7-2 and TRBJ2-5, is GAGVSQSPSNKVTEKGKDVELRCDPISGHTALYWYRQSLGQGLEFLIYFQGNSAPDKSGLPSDRFSAERTGGSVSTLTIQRTQQEDSAVYLCASSRWREGGETQYFGPGTRLLVL.

This clone was picked up a small number of times. This chain links TRBV29-1 with TRBJ1-5; 9 bases fit TRBD1. CDR3 length: 13 residues. Germline V CDR1 and CDR2: SQVTM, ANQGSEA. The V segment lost 6 bases and the J segment 7 bases; nucleotides outside the gene matches: 7. CDR3 DNA: TGCAGCGTCGAACCGACAGGGGGACAGCCCCAGCATTTT. It specifies CSVEPTGGQPQHF.

This clone has only a few counts. This sequence joins TRBV29-1 and TRBJ2-1; TRBD1 matches at 8 bases. J gave up 8 bases and V 3 bases, and 6 bases lay outside the gene matches. CDR3 size: 13 residues. Per germline, CDR1 SQVTM and CDR2 ANQGSEA. CDR3 sequence reads: CSVEDRVVDEQFF. For the CDR3, the DNA is TGCAGCGTTGAGGACAGGGTCGTCGATGAGCAGTTCTTC.

This clone was detected many times. The CDR3 DNA follows: TGTGCCTGGACTAGGCGGGAACAAGAGACCCAGTACTTC. Protein: CAWTRREQETQYF. The V gene is TRBV30, the J gene TRBJ2-5; tentative D call: TRBD2 (6 bases). The germline gives CDR1 GTSNPN, CDR2 SVGIG (reference sequence). V shed 4 bases and J shed 2 bases, with 11 bases lying between them. This CDR3 is 13 amino acids long.

The V gene is TRBV6-6, the J gene TRBJ2-1, with a tentative D call TRBD1 (6 bases). Germline V gene data show CDR1 as MNHNY and CDR2 as SVGAGI (reference sequence). The CDR3 sequence is 13 residues long. Trimming removed 3 bases at V and 15 bases at J, with 18 bases between. This CDR3 is CASSYIHGQPTFF. The CDR3, as DNA: TGTGCCAGCAGTTATATCCATGGACAGCCGACGTTCTTC.

The rearrangement uses TRBV10-1 and TRBJ2-1, with D perhaps matching TRBD2 (6 bases). The germline V and J ends were trimmed by 5 bases and 0 bases, with 14 bases remaining between them. The CDR3 totals 16 residues. CDR1 is WNHNN and CDR2 is SYGVQD in the germline V gene (reference sequence). CDR3 bases: TGCGCCAGCAGTACCACTAGCACCAGCTCCTACAATGAGCAGTTCTTC. Residues: CASSTTSTSSYNEQFF.

The genes are TRBV28 and TRBJ2-3, with D perhaps being TRBD1 or TRBD2 (5 bases each). The CDR3 covers 15 residues. CDR1 and CDR2 (germline): MDHEN, SYDVKM. The ends were cut back, 4 bases at V and 4 bases at J, with 15 bases in the middle. The CDR3 nucleotides read TGTGCCAGCAGTTCCGGGACCCGCGGACCAGATACGCAGTATTTT. Protein: CASSSGTRGPDTQYF.

This clone showed up just a few times. The rearrangement uses TRBV14 and TRBJ2-2, with D uncertain. In germline, CDR1 is SGHDN, CDR2 FVKESK. V was trimmed by 0 bases and J by 3 bases, leaving 14 bases between them. The CDR3 totals 17 residues. This CDR3 reads CASSQDEGVGYTGELFF. The DNA of the CDR3 is TGTGCCAGCAGCCAAGACGAAGGAGTCGGCTACACCGGGGAGCTGTTTTTT.

The chain employs TRBV15 and TRBJ2-2; D is undetermined. The CDR3 extends over 15 amino acids. V was shortened by 0 bases and J by 7 bases, with 12 bases between the two germline ends. Germline V lookup: CDR1 LNHNV, CDR2 YYDKDF (reference sequence). CDR3 sequence reads: CATSRDYGRGGELFF. In DNA, the CDR3 is TGTGCCACCAGCAGAGATTACGGTCGCGGCGGGGAGCTGTTTTTT. The complete variable domain, with remaining parts taken from reference TRBV15 and TRBJ2-2, reads DAMVIQNPRYQVTQFGKPVTLSCSQTLNHNVMYWYQQKSSQAPKLLFHYYDKDFNNEADTPDNFQSRRPNTSFCFLDIRSPGLGDTAMYLCATSRDYGRGGELFFGEGSRLTVL.

The chain recombines TRBV4-2 with TRBJ1-6; D possibly corresponds to TRBD1 (5 bases). The CDR3 consists of 16 residues. The ends were cut back, 0 bases at V and 0 bases at J, with 6 bases in the middle. CDR1 is LGHNA, CDR2 YNFKEQ, per germline. The CDR3 loop reads CASSQERGSYNSPLHF. The CDR3 nucleotides read TGTGCCAGCAGCCAAGAGAGGGGCTCCTATAATTCACCCCTCCACTTT.